This T cell receptor (beta chain) was sequenced in a study of cytomegalovirus exposure and HLA in healthy donors. Study-level information: The 100 to 150 validation repertoires and the roughly 680 first-cohort repertoires shared a platform, a later analysis reported.

The study's findings and limits: Cytomegalovirus-associated TCR beta chains were listed, numbering 164.

Profiled with immunoSEQ multiplex PCR; TCRdb holds only in-frame clones, not every one. Of more than 200,000 clones in the sample, 87% were seen once. The CDR3 runs 15 residues. Per germline, CDR1 SGDLS and CDR2 YYNGEE. V lost 0 bases, J lost 7 bases, and 14 bases lay in between. About this clone itself: Its target is unknown.

The receptor comes from a man younger than 35 in good health and CMV-seropositive. The sequenced material came from PBMCs. V and J are TRBV9 and TRBJ2-1, with a possible D match to TRBD2 (5 bases). The CDR3 region is CASSVALGEGNEQFF. The CDR3 DNA reads as TGTGCCAGCAGCGTAGCTCTCGGGGAAGGGAATGAGCAGTTCTTC.